This T cell receptor beta chain appears in the sequencing data of a study of shared clonotypes between healthy human individuals. The authors ran the assay at deep level. The unsorted PBMC replicate PCRs were performed with about 300 ng DNA, tens of thousands of T cell genomes. On ten immunoSEQ deep assay plates, unsorted PBMC DNA was sequenced. The table came from immunoSEQ multiplex PCR; TCRdb's copy has only in-frame clones and leaves some out. The data show hundreds of thousands of clones, around 77% seen once. Those who donated were healthy HIV-negative adults, with no recent acute infections or vaccinations reported. This CDR3 has 14 residues. Germline V lookup: CDR1 SGDLS, CDR2 YYNGEE. With V trimmed by 4 bases and J by 2 bases, 3 bases remained unmatched. About this clone: Other DNA variants within this sample encode the same CDR3.

Material for sequencing was PBMCs. This clonotype was obtained from a middle-aged woman in good health. Some clones in this sample may be carry-over from other donors' samples. The chain carries TRBV9 and TRBJ2-5, with 9 bases lining up with TRBD1. In nucleotides, the CDR3 is TGTGCCAGCAGCCGGGGACAGGGACAAGAGACCCAGTACTTC. Its protein is CASSRGQGQETQYF.